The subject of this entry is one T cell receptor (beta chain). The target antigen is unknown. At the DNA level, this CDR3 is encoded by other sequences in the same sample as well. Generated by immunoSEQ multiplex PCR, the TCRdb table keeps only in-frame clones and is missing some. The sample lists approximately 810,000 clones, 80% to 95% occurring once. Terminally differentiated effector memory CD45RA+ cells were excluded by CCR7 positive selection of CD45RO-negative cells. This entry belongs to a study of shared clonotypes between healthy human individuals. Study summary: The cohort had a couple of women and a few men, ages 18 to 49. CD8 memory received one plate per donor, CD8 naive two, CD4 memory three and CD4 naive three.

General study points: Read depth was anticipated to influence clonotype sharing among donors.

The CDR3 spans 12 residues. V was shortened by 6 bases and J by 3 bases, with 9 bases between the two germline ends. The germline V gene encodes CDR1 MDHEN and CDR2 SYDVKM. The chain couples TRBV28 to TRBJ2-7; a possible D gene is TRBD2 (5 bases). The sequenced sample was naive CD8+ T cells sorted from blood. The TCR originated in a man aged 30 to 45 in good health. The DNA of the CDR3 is TGTGCCAGCAGCCCGGGGATCTACGAGCAGTACTTC. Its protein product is CASSPGIYEQYF.